This TCR beta chain was sequenced during a study of blood T cell repertoires in COVID-19. About the study: Whether acute or convalescent, the COVID-19 samples came from the United States, Italy and Spain. The analysed material was cDNA or gDNA that came from T cells, B-cell-depleted T cells, or PBMCs.

Per the study methods: Amplification from reference gene primers served as the basis for estimated nucleated cell counts. Sequencing was performed with immunoSEQ multiplex PCR; in TCRdb, only in-frame clones are kept and a portion is missing. V and J calls and clone size are copied from that table; D and trimming were computed from the DNA. Counted here are some 140,000 clones, 75% to 95% occurring once; the ten biggest clones make up 0.55%. V shed 4 bases and J shed 2 bases, with 8 bases lying between them. Germline V gene sequence: CDR1 MNHEY, CDR2 SMNVEV (reference sequence). The CDR3 runs 13 residues.

This receptor was taken from a man between 45 and 60 years old with acute or convalescent COVID-19. The chain links TRBV27 to TRBJ1-2; D may be TRBD1 (5 bases). The sequenced material came from peripheral blood. The CDR3 region has the DNA TGTGCCAGCAGTTATGACAGAAACTATGGCTACACCTTC. It specifies CASSYDRNYGYTF.